Each of the 8 T cell receptor beta chains below was sequenced from the same sample in a study of radiotherapy plus CTLA-4 blockade in lung cancer (dated by TCRdb to the late 2010s). Library prep was done by the immunoSEQ multiplex PCR assay. TCRdb took this table from immuneACCESS and kept in-frame rearrangements with V and J called. Such tables lack part of the clones; where checked against another copy, unresolved V genes explain under half of the gap, and the rest is unexplained. In all, the sample holds around 120,000 clones, and just under 80% of those were seen once. The ten largest clones represent 4.5% to 5.5% of the sample. The sequencing here drew on peripheral blood, taken from a patient treated with radiotherapy plus ipilimumab. These receptors were collected from a human donor with non-small cell lung cancer who had a partial response to radiotherapy plus ipilimumab.

The chain has TRBV5-8 and TRBJ2-4; tentative D call: TRBD1 (6 bases). Trimming cost V 1 base and J 2 bases, with 13 bases left between them. The CDR3 sequence is 16 residues long. Germline CDR1 is SGHTS and CDR2 is YDEGEE. DNA of the CDR3: TGTGCCAGCAGCTTGATTCCAGGGGCGTCCAAAAACATTCAGTACTTC. Amino acids: CASSLIPGASKNIQYF. The entire variable domain, with the rest obtained from reference TRBV5-8 and TRBJ2-4, is as follows: EAGVTQSPTHLIKTRGQQATLRCSPISGHTSVYWYQQALGLGLQFLLWYDEGEERNRGNFPPRFSGRQFPNYSSELNVNALELEDSALYLCASSLIPGASKNIQYFGAGTRLSVL.

In DNA form, the CDR3 reads TGTGCCAGTAGTATAGATCCCCGGAACATTCAGTACTTC. It yields the protein CASSIDPRNIQYF. The gene calls are TRBV19 and TRBJ2-4; D is unclear. Germline V lookup: CDR1 LNHDA, CDR2 SQIVND (reference sequence). Trimming stripped 0 bases from V and 7 bases from J, with 7 bases between. The CDR3 runs to 13 residues.

The genes are TRBV14 and TRBJ2-1; 11 bases are a match to TRBD2. The CDR3 length is 17 residues. V was pared by 0 bases and J by 2 bases, with 3 bases of the junction left unmatched. Germline-derived CDR1 and CDR2 are SGHDN and FVKESK. The CDR3: CASSQDNSGRAYNEQFF. DNA of the CDR3: TGTGCCAGCAGCCAAGATAATAGCGGGAGGGCCTACAATGAGCAGTTCTTC. Full variable domain (outside the CDR3, taken from reference TRBV14 and TRBJ2-1): EAGVTQFPSHSVIEKGQTVTLRCDPISGHDNLYWYRRVMGKEIKFLLHFVKESKQDESGMPNNRFLAERTGGTYSTLKVQPAELEDSGVYFCASSQDNSGRAYNEQFFGPGTRLTVL.

The CDR3 sequence: CASSETGGLDTIYF. CDR3 DNA sequence: TGTGCCAGCAGCGAAACAGGGGGCTTGGACACCATATATTTT. The chain uses TRBV9 and TRBJ1-3; 9 nucleotides align to TRBD1. This CDR3 is 14 amino acids long. With 3 bases clipped from V and 8 bases from J, the junction kept 6 bases outside the gene matches. Germline CDR1 is SGDLS and CDR2 is YYNGEE. Filled out from reference TRBV9 and TRBJ1-3, the complete variable domain reads DSGVTQTPKHLITATGQRVTLRCSPRSGDLSVYWYQQSLDQGLQFLIQYYNGEERAKGNILERFSAQQFPDLHSELNLSSLELGDSALYFCASSETGGLDTIYFGEGSWLTVV.

The chain has TRBV19 and TRBJ2-5; D might be TRBD2 (5 bases). V lost 6 bases and J 5 bases, leaving 22 bases between the germline ends. The CDR3 has 16 residues. Germline CDR1 is LNHDA and CDR2 is SQIVND (reference sequence). Here the CDR3 DNA reads TGTGCCAGTAGCCCCCGAGGGAAAGGAGGACGGGAGACCCAGTACTTC. Its translation is CASSPRGKGGRETQYF.

The V call is TRBV5-4, the J call TRBJ1-2; D uncertain. CDR1 is SGHNT and CDR2 is YYREEE in the germline V gene (reference sequence). This CDR3 is built from 13 residues. V lost 7 bases and J 7 bases, leaving 17 bases between the germline ends. In DNA form, the CDR3 reads TGTGCCAGCCTTTTCGAGACGGGTAGTGGCTACACCTTC. It yields the protein CASLFETGSGYTF. Full variable domain (rest looked up from reference TRBV5-4 and TRBJ1-2): ETGVTQSPTHLIKTRGQQVTLRCSSQSGHNTVSWYQQALGQGPQFIFQYYREEENGRGNFPPRFSGLQFPNYSSELNVNALELDDSALYLCASLFETGSGYTFGSGTRLTVV.

The CDR3 region has the DNA TGTGCCAGCAGACCGGGACAGCTCACCGGGGAGCTGTTTTTT. As protein: CASRPGQLTGELFF. V is TRBV6-5 and J is TRBJ2-2, with 7 bases fitting TRBD1. The CDR3 runs to 14 residues. After removal of 6 bases from V and 4 bases from J, the junction contained 5 bases not matched to a gene. Germline assignment: CDR1 MNHEY and CDR2 SVGAGI.

This chain links TRBV18 with TRBJ2-7; TRBD2 matches at 9 bases. The CDR3 length is 14 residues. V dropped 3 bases and J dropped 2; count of bases not matched to a gene: 2. Germline values: CDR1 KGHSH, CDR2 LQKENI. The CDR3 sequence: CASSPAGGPYEQYV. In DNA form, the CDR3 reads TGTGCCAGCTCACCGGCGGGAGGGCCCTACGAGCAGTACGTC.